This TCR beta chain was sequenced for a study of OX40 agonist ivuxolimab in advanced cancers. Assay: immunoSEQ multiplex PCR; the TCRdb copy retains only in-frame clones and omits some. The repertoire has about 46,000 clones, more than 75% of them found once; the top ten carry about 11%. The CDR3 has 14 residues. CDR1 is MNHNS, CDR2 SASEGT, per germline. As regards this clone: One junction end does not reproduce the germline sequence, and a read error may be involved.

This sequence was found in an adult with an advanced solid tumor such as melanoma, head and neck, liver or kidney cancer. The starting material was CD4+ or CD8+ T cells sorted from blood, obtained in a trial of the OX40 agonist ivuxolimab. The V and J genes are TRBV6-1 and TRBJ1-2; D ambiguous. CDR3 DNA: TGTGCCAGCACTGAAGCCGCAGCTAACTATGGCTACACCTTC. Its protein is CASTEAAANYGYTF.